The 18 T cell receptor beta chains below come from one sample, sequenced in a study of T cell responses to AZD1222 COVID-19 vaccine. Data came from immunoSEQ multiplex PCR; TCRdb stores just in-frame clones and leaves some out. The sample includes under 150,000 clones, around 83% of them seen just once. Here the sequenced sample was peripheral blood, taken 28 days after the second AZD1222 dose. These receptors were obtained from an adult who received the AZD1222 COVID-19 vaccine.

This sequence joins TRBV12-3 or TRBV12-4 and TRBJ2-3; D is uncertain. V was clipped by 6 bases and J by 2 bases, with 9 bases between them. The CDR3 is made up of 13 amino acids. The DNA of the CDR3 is TGTGCCAGCAGATGGACCTTCACAGATACGCAGTATTTT. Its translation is CASRWTFTDTQYF.

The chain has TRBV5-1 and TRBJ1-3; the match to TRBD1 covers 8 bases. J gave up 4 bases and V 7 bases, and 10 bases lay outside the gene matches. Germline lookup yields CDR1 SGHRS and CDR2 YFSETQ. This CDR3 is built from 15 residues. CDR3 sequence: CASRSGTGDGNTIYF. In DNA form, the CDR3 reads TGCGCCAGCCGATCCGGGACAGGCGACGGAAACACCATATATTTT.

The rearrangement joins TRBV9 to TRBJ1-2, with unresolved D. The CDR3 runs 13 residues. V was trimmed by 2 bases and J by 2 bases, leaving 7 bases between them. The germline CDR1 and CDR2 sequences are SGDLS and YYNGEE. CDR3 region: CASSVDTNYGYTF. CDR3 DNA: TGTGCCAGCAGCGTGGATACCAACTATGGCTACACCTTC.

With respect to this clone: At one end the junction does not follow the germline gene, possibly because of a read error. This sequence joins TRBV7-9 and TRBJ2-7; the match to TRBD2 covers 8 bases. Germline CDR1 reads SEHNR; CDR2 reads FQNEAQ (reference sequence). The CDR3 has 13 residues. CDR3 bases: TGTGCCAGCAGCCCGGGGGGGCTAGGTGGGGAGGACTTC. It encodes CASSPGGLGGEDF. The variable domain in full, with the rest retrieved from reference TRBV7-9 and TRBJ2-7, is DTGVSQNPRHKITKRGQNVTFRCDPISEHNRLYWYRQTLGQGPEFLTYFQNEAQLEKSRLLSDRFSAERPKGSFSTLEIQRTEQGDSAMYLCASSPGGLGGEDFGPGTRLTVT.

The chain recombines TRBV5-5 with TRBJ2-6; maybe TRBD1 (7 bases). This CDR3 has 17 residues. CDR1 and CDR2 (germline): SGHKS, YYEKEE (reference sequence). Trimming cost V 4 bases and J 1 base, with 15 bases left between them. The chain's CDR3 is CASSVRAGGSGANVLTF. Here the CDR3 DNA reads TGTGCCAGCAGCGTTCGAGCAGGGGGGTCTGGGGCCAACGTCCTGACTTTC.

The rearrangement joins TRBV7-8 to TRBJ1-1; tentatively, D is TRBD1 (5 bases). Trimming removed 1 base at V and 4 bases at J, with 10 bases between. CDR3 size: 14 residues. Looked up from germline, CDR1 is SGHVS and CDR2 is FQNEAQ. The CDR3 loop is CASSLGRDRTEAFF. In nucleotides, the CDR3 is TGTGCCAGCAGCTTAGGCAGGGACCGCACTGAAGCTTTCTTT.

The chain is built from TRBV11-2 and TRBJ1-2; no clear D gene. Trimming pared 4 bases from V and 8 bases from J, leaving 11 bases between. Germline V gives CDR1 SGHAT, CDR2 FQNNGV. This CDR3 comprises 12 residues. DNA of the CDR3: TGTGCCAGCAGCTGGGAGGGAAGCGGCTACACCTTC. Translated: CASSWEGSGYTF.

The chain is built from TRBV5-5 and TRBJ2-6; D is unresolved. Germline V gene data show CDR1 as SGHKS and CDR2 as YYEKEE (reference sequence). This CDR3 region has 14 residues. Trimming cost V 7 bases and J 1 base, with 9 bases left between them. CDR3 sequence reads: CASLHSSGANVLTF. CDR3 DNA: TGTGCCAGCTTACATTCTTCTGGGGCCAACGTCCTGACTTTC.

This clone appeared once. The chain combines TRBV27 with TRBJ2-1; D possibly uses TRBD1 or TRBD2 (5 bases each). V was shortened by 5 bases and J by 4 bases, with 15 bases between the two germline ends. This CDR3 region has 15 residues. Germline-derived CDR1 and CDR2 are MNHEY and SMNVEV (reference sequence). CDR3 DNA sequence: TGTGCCAGCAGTCTGGGGCCGGGAACATACAATGAGCAGTTCTTC. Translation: CASSLGPGTYNEQFF.

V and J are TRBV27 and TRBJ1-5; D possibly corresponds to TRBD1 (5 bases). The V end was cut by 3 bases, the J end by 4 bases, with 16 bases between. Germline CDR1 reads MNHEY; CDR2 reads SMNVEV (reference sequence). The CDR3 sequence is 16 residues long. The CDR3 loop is CASSLKTVGTNQPQHF. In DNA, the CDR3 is TGTGCCAGCAGTTTGAAAACAGTGGGGACTAATCAGCCCCAGCATTTT.

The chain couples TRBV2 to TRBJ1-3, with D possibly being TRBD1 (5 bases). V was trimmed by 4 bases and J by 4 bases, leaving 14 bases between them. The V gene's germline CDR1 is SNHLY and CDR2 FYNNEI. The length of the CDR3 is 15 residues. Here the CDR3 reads CASSAWGAGGNTIYF. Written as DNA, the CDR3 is TGTGCCAGCAGTGCCTGGGGCGCAGGAGGAAACACCATATATTTT.

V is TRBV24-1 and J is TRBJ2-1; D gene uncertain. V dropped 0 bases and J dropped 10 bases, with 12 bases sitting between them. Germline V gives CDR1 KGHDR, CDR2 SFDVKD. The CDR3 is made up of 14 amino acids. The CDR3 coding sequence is TGTGCCACCAGTGATTTGCTGACAATTGGGGAGCAGTTCTTC. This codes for CATSDLLTIGEQFF.

The CDR3 here is CASSFSSGGTGELFF. Here the CDR3 DNA reads TGTGCCAGCAGTTTTTCTAGCGGGGGTACCGGGGAGCTGTTTTTT. The chain combines TRBV27 with TRBJ2-2, with 10 nucleotides matching TRBD2. CDR1 is MNHEY and CDR2 is SMNVEV in the germline V gene (reference sequence). V lost 3 bases, J lost 5 bases, and 3 bases stayed unmatched. The CDR3 sequence is 15 residues long.

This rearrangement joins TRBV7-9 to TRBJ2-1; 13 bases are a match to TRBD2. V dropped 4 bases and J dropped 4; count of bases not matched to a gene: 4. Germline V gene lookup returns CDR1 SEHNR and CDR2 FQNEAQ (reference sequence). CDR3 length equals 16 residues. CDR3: CASSSRLAGGYNEQFF. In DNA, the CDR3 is TGTGCCAGCAGCTCCCGACTAGCGGGGGGATACAATGAGCAGTTCTTC.

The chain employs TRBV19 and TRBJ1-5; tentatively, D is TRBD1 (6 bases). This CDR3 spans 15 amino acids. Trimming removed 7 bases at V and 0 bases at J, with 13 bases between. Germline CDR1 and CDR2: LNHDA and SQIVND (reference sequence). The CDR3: CASIVSGDSNQPQHF. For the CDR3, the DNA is TGTGCCAGTATAGTATCAGGGGATAGCAATCAGCCCCAGCATTTT.

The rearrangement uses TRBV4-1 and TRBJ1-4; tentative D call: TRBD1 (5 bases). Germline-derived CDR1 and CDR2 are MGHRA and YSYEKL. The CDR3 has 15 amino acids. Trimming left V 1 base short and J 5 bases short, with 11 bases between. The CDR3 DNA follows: TGCGCCAGCAGCCAAGTAGGGGCCGCCAATGAAAAACTGTTTTTT. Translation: CASSQVGAANEKLFF.

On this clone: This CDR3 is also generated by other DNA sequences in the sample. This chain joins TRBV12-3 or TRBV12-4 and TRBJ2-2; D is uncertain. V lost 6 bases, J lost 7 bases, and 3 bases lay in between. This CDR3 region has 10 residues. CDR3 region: CASSLGELFF. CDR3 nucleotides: TGTGCCAGCAGCCTCGGGGAGCTGTTTTTT.

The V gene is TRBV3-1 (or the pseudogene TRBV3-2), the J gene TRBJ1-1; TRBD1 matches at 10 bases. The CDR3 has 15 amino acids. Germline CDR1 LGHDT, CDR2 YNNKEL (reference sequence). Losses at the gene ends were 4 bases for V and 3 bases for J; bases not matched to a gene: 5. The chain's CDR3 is CASSLLGTGDTEAFF. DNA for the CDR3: TGTGCCAGCAGCCTACTTGGGACAGGGGACACTGAAGCTTTCTTT.